The 6 T cell receptor beta chains reported below all come from one sample, sequenced in a study of shared clonotypes between healthy human individuals (dated by TCRdb to the early 2020s). Library prep was done by the immunoSEQ multiplex PCR assay. Here the immuneACCESS table is served through TCRdb, limited to in-frame sequences with V and J called. Missing clones are a known gap in these copies; in checked studies unresolved V genes cover under half, and the rest lacks a known reason. The sample profile shows hundreds of thousands of clones; roughly 70% of them were found once. Of the sample, approximately 1.6% is held by the ten largest clones. Sequenced input: memory CD4+ T cells sorted from blood. The cell subset or site label here, explained by the study, means: CD45RA-negative fraction. The receptors shown here come from a woman in her thirties in good health.

J is TRBJ1-3 and V is TRBV18, with a possible D match to TRBD1 (5 bases). V shed 2 bases and J shed 8 bases, with 13 bases lying between them. Per the germline V gene, CDR1 is KGHSH and CDR2 is LQKENI. The CDR3 loop spans 14 amino acids. The CDR3 reads CASSPAGQADTIYF. CDR3 coding DNA: TGTGCCAGCTCACCAGCAGGGCAAGCGGACACCATATATTTT.

This chain joins TRBV28 and TRBJ2-3, with 13 nucleotides matching TRBD2. The CDR3 has 16 amino acids. Germline-derived CDR1 and CDR2 are MDHEN and SYDVKM. Unmatched junction bases numbered 7, after V lost 6 bases and J lost 4 bases. This chain's CDR3 is CASSSPGLAGADTQYF. In DNA, the CDR3 is TGTGCCAGCAGCAGCCCTGGACTAGCGGGAGCAGATACGCAGTATTTT.

Turning to this clone: This specimen includes other DNA sequences encoding the same CDR3. CDR3 sequence: CASSWGTGGQPQHF. As DNA, the CDR3 is TGCGCCAGCAGCTGGGGGACAGGGGGGCAGCCCCAGCATTTT. The genes are TRBV5-1 and TRBJ1-5; 11 positions match TRBD1. Per germline, CDR1 SGHRS and CDR2 YFSETQ. The CDR3 runs 14 residues. J gave up 7 bases and V 3 bases, and 3 bases lay outside the gene matches.

The table lists this clone with a few counts. The V and J genes are TRBV15 and TRBJ1-5, with 9 nucleotides matching TRBD1. There are 15 residues in the CDR3. The germline gives CDR1 LNHNV, CDR2 YYDKDF (reference sequence). V trimming: 8 bases; J trimming: 4 bases; junction bases outside the gene matches: 9. This CDR3 is CATSFPGTGNQPQHF. In nucleotides, the CDR3 is TGTGCCACCTCCTTTCCCGGGACAGGGAATCAGCCCCAGCATTTT.

The rearrangement links TRBV5-1 to TRBJ2-2; a possible D gene is TRBD2 (5 bases). The CDR3 has 18 residues. Trimming removed 0 bases at V and 5 bases at J, with 20 bases between. Germline-derived CDR1 and CDR2 are SGHRS and YFSETQ. The CDR3 here is CASSLGVLAALRTGELFF. DNA for the CDR3: TGCGCCAGCAGCTTGGGGGTCCTAGCAGCGCTGCGGACCGGGGAGCTGTTTTTT. Full variable domain (remainder filled in from reference TRBV5-1 and TRBJ2-2): KAGVTQTPRYLIKTRGQQVTLSCSPISGHRSVSWYQQTPGQGLQFLFEYFSETQRNKGNFPGRFSGRQFSNSRSEMNVSTLELGDSALYLCASSLGVLAALRTGELFFGEGSRLTVL.

Turning to this clone: The identical CDR3 is also encoded by other nucleotide sequences in the sample. The gene calls are TRBV18 and TRBJ1-1; no firm D call. Per the germline V gene, CDR1 is KGHSH and CDR2 is LQKENI. The CDR3 runs to 14 residues. Trimming removed 4 bases from V and 2 bases from J, with 11 bases in between. CDR3: CASSRAQRNTEAFF. The CDR3 coding sequence is TGTGCCAGCTCACGCGCGCAGAGAAACACTGAAGCTTTCTTT.